This T cell receptor beta chain was recorded in a study of T-cell reconstitution after alpha-beta-depleted transplantation in children. Germline CDR1 and CDR2: MNHNS and SASEGT. This CDR3 is built from 14 residues. Trimming removed 3 bases at V and 3 bases at J, with 12 bases between. A TCRbeta library incorporating unique molecular identifiers was prepared. Each CDR3 protein is one row after TCRdb ran MiXCR on the PCR reads. This table holds around 580,000 distinct CDR3 sequences, under 30% found once. The rearrangement links TRBV6-1 to TRBJ2-7; D gene unclear. The receptor comes from a boy younger than two who had a stem cell transplant for acute myeloid leukemia, so the T cells may come from the graft donor. Source: PBMCs, mostly from graft donor cells, taken 360 days after TCRalphabeta/CD19-depleted stem cell transplant. CDR3 coding DNA: TGTGCCAGCAGTGACCTACCCCACGACTACGAGCAGTACTTC. Its translation: CASSDLPHDYEQYF.